This TCR beta chain was sequenced for a study of human T cells and chemical hapten exposure. Background on the study: Per-sample TCR yield variability stemmed mainly from small pooled library volume differences. General study points: DPC sensitization left the count of TCRs above 1 in 1000 unchanged.

The CDR3 has 13 amino acids. V was pared by 6 bases and J by 6 bases, with 5 bases of the junction left unmatched. Per the germline V gene, CDR1 is MDHEN and CDR2 is SYDVKM. Total RNA came from unfractionated whole blood. This clonotype was counted many times. The antigen is undetermined. TCRdb called the 5' RACE reads again in MiXCR, with one record for every CDR3 protein. The profile shows some 150,000 distinct CDR3 sequences, 4.1% of them singletons. The receptor was isolated from a female donor in good health. The V gene is TRBV28, the J gene TRBJ2-1, with TRBD1 matching over 7 bases. CDR3 in amino acids: CASRASGGNEQFF. The CDR3 DNA reads TGTGCCAGCAGAGCCTCAGGGGGCAATGAGCAGTTCTTC.